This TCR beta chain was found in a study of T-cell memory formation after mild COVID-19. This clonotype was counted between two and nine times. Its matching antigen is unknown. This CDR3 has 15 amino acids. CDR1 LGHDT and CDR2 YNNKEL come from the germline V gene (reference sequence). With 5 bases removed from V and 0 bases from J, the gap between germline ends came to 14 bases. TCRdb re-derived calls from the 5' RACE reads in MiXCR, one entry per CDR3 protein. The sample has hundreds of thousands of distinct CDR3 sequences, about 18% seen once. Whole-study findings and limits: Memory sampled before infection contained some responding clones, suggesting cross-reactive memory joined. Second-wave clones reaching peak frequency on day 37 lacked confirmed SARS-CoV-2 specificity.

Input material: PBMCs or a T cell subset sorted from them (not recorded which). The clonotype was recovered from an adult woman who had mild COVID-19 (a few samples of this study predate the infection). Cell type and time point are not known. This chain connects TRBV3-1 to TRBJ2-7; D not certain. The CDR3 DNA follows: TGTGCCAGCAGCGGAGCGACAATTGGCTCCTACGAGCAGTACTTC. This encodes CASSGATIGSYEQYF.